The 13 T cell receptor beta chains in this list originate from one sample, sequenced in a study of multiple sclerosis patients with progressive multifocal leukoencephalopathy. Sequenced by immunoSEQ multiplex PCR; TCRdb stores in-frame clones only, minus some. The data hold about 31,000 clones, with more than 80% observed a single time. Time point noted: time of PML onset. This material consisted of PBMCs, taken from a patient treated with natalizumab. All receptors come from a woman in her thirties with progressive multifocal leukoencephalopathy.

The chain employs TRBV4-1 and TRBJ2-1; TRBD2 aligns across 10 bases. Germline V CDR1 and CDR2: MGHRA, YSYEKL. After removal of 0 bases from V and 9 bases from J, the junction contained 8 bases not matched to a gene. The CDR3 sequence is 16 residues long. The CDR3 is CASSQDPAGGESEQFF. The CDR3 DNA is TGCGCCAGCAGCCAAGATCCAGCGGGGGGGGAGAGTGAGCAGTTCTTC.

The chain combines TRBV4-3 with TRBJ1-1, with a tentative D call TRBD1 (5 bases). The V gene lost 3 bases and the J gene lost 3 bases, with 14 bases spanning the gap. The CDR3 is 15 residues long. Germline V gives CDR1 LGHNA, CDR2 YSLEER. In DNA form, the CDR3 reads TGCGCCAGCAGCCATGGGGCGGCGGGGGACACTGAAGCTTTCTTT. Translated, it gives CASSHGAAGDTEAFF.

The chain uses TRBV10-2 and TRBJ2-2; 7 bases map to TRBD1. The CDR3 length is 12 residues. The trim removed 11 bases at V and 4 bases at J, leaving 4 bases unmatched. Germline V gives CDR1 WSHSY, CDR2 SAAADI. The CDR3 loop reads CASHRGTGELFF. The CDR3, as DNA: TGCGCCTCCCACAGGGGCACCGGGGAGCTGTTTTTT.

The chain is built from TRBV4-3 and TRBJ2-1, with 11 bases that match TRBD2. The CDR3 totals 16 residues. CDR1 and CDR2 (germline): LGHNA, YSLEER. V shed 0 bases, J shed 10 bases, and the junction held 8 bases outside the gene matches. The CDR3 DNA follows: TGCGCCAGCAGCCAAGAGCTAGCGGGGGGCCAAGGGGAGCAGTTCTTC. It yields the protein CASSQELAGGQGEQFF.

This chain connects TRBV5-1 to TRBJ2-2; D is perhaps TRBD2 (5 bases). The germline CDR1 and CDR2 sequences are SGHRS and YFSETQ. CDR3 length equals 17 residues. V lost 0 bases, J lost 0 bases, and 12 bases lay in between. The CDR3 loop is CASSLARSGPNTGELFF. Here the CDR3 DNA reads TGCGCCAGCAGCTTGGCCCGGAGCGGACCGAACACCGGGGAGCTGTTTTTT.

The chain carries TRBV7-3 and TRBJ2-1; TRBD1 aligns across 8 bases. CDR1 is SGHTA, CDR2 FQGTGA, per germline. This CDR3 is built from 14 residues. Germline trimming cut 5 bases from V and 7 bases from J; bases unmatched to any gene: 7. The CDR3 nucleotides read TGTGCCAGCAGCCCGGACAGGGTTCCGAATGAGCAGTTCTTC. Translation: CASSPDRVPNEQFF. The complete variable domain, with remaining parts taken from reference TRBV7-3 and TRBJ2-1, reads GAGVSQTPSNKVTEKGKYVELRCDPISGHTALYWYRQSLGQGPEFLIYFQGTGAADDSGLPNDRFFAVRPEGSVSTLKIQRTERGDSAVYLCASSPDRVPNEQFFGPGTRLTVL.

This clone was counted a few times. This rearrangement joins TRBV7-9 to TRBJ2-7; D possibly corresponds to TRBD2 (6 bases). The CDR3 runs to 13 residues. CDR1 is SEHNR and CDR2 is FQNEAQ in the germline V gene (reference sequence). V was cut by 5 bases and J by 3 bases, with 11 bases left in between. The CDR3 sequence: CASSRSGYYEQYF. In DNA form, the CDR3 reads TGTGCCAGCAGCCGTAGCGGATACTACGAGCAGTACTTC.

The chain recombines TRBV9 with TRBJ2-5; the D gene is possibly TRBD1 (7 bases). In germline, CDR1 is SGDLS, CDR2 YYNGEE. Between the trimmed V and J ends, which lost 0 bases and 3 bases, there was a span of 12 bases. The CDR3 runs to 15 residues. CDR3 residues: CASSVEARGEETQYF. The CDR3, as DNA: TGTGCCAGCAGCGTAGAGGCCAGGGGGGAAGAGACCCAGTACTTC.

This clone has a single count. The gene calls are TRBV2 and TRBJ2-7; no definite D call. V was shortened by 3 bases and J by 5 bases, with 14 bases between the two germline ends. Germline loops: CDR1 SNHLY, CDR2 FYNNEI. This CDR3 has 14 residues. The CDR3: CASSDRAPPDEQYF. The CDR3 DNA sequence: TGTGCCAGCAGTGACCGGGCCCCCCCGGACGAGCAGTACTTC.

CDR3 loop: CASRQGATNEKLFF. The CDR3 region has the DNA TGCGCCAGCCGCCAGGGTGCAACTAATGAAAAACTGTTTTTT. The chain couples TRBV5-1 to TRBJ1-4; D perhaps matches TRBD1 (5 bases). Germline CDR1 and CDR2: SGHRS and YFSETQ. V was shortened by 7 bases and J by 0 bases, with 10 bases between the two germline ends. The CDR3 spans 14 residues.

The chain couples TRBV11-2 to TRBJ2-1; 11 bases line up with TRBD2. This CDR3 comprises 17 residues. V was pared by 1 base and J by 4 bases, with 6 bases of the junction left unmatched. Germline CDR1 is SGHAT and CDR2 is FQNNGV. The CDR3: CASSLGSLAGGYNEQFF. DNA for the CDR3: TGTGCCAGCAGCTTAGGCTCTCTAGCGGGGGGTTACAATGAGCAGTTCTTC.

This clone was counted between two and nine times. Only one base separates this from a far larger clonotype, so it likely reflects a read error. The sample holds other DNA sequences that translate to the same CDR3. V gene TRBV7-9 combines with J gene TRBJ2-6; 11 nucleotides align to TRBD2. Germline values: CDR1 SEHNR, CDR2 FQNEAQ (reference sequence). The CDR3 is 19 amino acids. The CDR3 is CASSFDSGGAYRGANVLTF. The CDR3 DNA is TGCGCCAGCAGCTTCGATAGCGGGGGGGCCTATCGTGGGGCCAACGTCCTGACTTTC.

V gene TRBV6-5 combines with J gene TRBJ2-5; D is possibly TRBD1 (5 bases). The DNA end is more similar to TRBJ2-7, so the J call may be wrong. Germline V gene sequence: CDR1 MNHEY, CDR2 SVGAGI. This CDR3 contains 14 residues. The CDR3 DNA reads TGTGCCAGCACCCACCGCCAGGGCTCCTACGAGCAGTACTTC. Its translation is CASTHRQGSYEQYF.